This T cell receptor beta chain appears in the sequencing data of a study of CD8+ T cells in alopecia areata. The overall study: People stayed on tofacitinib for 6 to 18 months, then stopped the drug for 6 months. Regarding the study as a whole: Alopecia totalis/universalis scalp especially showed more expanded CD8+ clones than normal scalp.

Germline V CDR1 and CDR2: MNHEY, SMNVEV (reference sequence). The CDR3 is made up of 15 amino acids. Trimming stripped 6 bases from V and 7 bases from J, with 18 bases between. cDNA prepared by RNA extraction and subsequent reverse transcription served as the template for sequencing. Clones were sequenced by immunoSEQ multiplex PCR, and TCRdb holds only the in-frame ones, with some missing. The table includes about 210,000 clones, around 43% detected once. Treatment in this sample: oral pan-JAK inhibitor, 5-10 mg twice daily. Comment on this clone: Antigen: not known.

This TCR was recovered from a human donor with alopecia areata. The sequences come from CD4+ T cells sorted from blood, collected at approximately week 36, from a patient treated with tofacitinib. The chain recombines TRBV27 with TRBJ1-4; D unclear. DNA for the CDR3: TGTGCCAGCAGCAAATATTTTACGGGTGCTGAAAAACTGTTTTTT. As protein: CASSKYFTGAEKLFF.